The present TCR beta chain was sequenced within a study of cytotoxic CD8 clonotypes in ibrutinib-treated CLL. V shed 8 bases, J shed 11 bases, and the junction held 14 bases outside the gene matches. Germline CDR1 is MDHEN and CDR2 is SYDVKM. This CDR3 has 13 residues. The table came from immunoSEQ multiplex PCR; TCRdb's copy has only in-frame clones and leaves some out. Altogether more than 200,000 clones are present, 70% being singletons, with the ten largest covering approximately 15%. The chain is built from TRBV28 and TRBJ2-5, with 7 bases matching TRBD1. This receptor was identified in a human donor with chronic lymphocytic leukemia. This material consisted of PBMCs, taken after 24 months of ibrutinib treatment. In DNA, the CDR3 is TGTGCCAGCGGACGGGACAGCAAGTGGGAGCAGTACTTC. It codes for CASGRDSKWEQYF.